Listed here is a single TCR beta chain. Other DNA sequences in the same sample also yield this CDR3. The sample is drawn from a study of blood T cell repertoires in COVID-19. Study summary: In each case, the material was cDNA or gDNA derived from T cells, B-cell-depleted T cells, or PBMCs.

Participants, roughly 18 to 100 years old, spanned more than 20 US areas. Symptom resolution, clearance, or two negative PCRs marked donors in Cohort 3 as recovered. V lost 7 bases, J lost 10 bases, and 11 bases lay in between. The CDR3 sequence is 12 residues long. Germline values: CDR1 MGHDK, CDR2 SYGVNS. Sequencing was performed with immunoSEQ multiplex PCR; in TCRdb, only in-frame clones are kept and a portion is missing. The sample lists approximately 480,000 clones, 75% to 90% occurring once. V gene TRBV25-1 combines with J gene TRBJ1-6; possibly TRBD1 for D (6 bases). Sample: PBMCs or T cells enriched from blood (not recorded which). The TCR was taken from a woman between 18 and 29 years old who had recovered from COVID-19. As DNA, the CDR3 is TGTGCCAGCAACCGAGGGGGATCACCCCTCCACTTT. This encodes CASNRGGSPLHF.